Below, one TCR beta chain is given with its context. What it binds is unknown. The CDR3 spans 15 residues. Germline V gives CDR1 SNHLY, CDR2 FYNNEI. V lost 5 bases to trimming and J lost 5 bases; unmatched junction nucleotides: 4. This sample is part of a study of T cell responses to AZD1222 COVID-19 vaccine. Study-level points and caveats: At baseline, seropositivity was found in only six or seven AZD1222 recipients.

Clones were sequenced by immunoSEQ multiplex PCR, and TCRdb holds only the in-frame ones, with some missing. The sample has roughly 65,000 clones; more than 70% are singletons. Material: peripheral blood, obtained on day 0 of AZD1222 vaccination. The receptor's source is an adult in good health. V gene TRBV2 combines with J gene TRBJ2-3; TRBD2 aligns across 13 bases. The CDR3 reads CASSRLAGGGDTQYF. The CDR3 DNA is TGTGCCAGCAGTAGACTAGCGGGAGGAGGAGATACGCAGTATTTT.